This T cell receptor beta chain was observed in a study of beta chain features in type 1 diabetes. V gave up 1 base and J gave up 0 bases; unmatched junction bases: 1. This CDR3 is built from 15 residues. CDR1 LNHNV and CDR2 YYDKDF come from the germline V gene (reference sequence). In this sample, this clone turned up a few times. Its target is not known. Other DNA variants within this sample encode the same CDR3. Reverse transcribing all isolated RNA meant expressed TCRB transcripts were sequenced. Data came from immunoSEQ multiplex PCR; TCRdb stores just in-frame clones and leaves some out. The table lists about 140,000 clones, about 7.1% of them singletons. Central memory, naive, regulatory and stem cell-like memory CD4+ cells were sorted by CD45RO/CCR7/CD25/CD127/CD95/CD27. Sorted cells reached over 95% purity in every population. Findings of the study overall: More deletions and fewer insertions at VDJ junctions were seen in type 1 diabetes patients. It was among patients, rather than healthy donors, that naive, central memory and Treg TCRB repertoires appeared more similar.

The chain uses TRBV15 and TRBJ2-3; TRBD1 aligns across 7 bases. This TCR was recovered from a woman between 25 and 40 years old in good health. Sequencing input: central memory CD4+ T cells from blood. The CDR3, as DNA: TGTGCCACCAGCAGAGGACAGGGTAGCACAGATACGCAGTATTTT. It translates to CATSRGQGSTDTQYF.